Shown below are 14 T cell receptor beta chains from a single sample sequenced in a study of blood T cell repertoires in COVID-19. Clones were read by immunoSEQ multiplex PCR, and TCRdb kept only the in-frame ones, dropping some. Among roughly 240,000 clones listed, roughly 86% were seen once. Sequenced: peripheral blood. The receptors originated from a man younger than 35 with active or convalescent COVID-19.

The chain has TRBV21-1 and TRBJ2-1; the table's D call, TRBD1, has no DNA check behind it. TRBV21-1 is flagged as a pseudogene. The CDR3 totals 12 residues. The CDR3 DNA reads as TGTGCCCGGGGACAGGGCGACAATGAGCAGTTCTTC. Amino acid sequence: CARGQGDNEQFF.

The genes are TRBV5-1 and TRBJ1-1; D perhaps matches TRBD1 (5 bases). Trimming pared 4 bases from V and 5 bases from J, leaving 18 bases between. The CDR3 consists of 15 residues. Germline CDR1 is SGHRS and CDR2 is YFSETQ. The CDR3 sequence is CASSLRTGGRTEAFF. CDR3 coding DNA: TGCGCCAGCAGCCTACGGACGGGGGGGAGGACTGAAGCTTTCTTT.

The chain links TRBV11-2 to TRBJ1-1; D remains ambiguous. Germline loops: CDR1 SGHAT, CDR2 FQNNGV. The CDR3 covers 13 residues. The V gene lost 8 bases and the J gene lost 5 bases, with 15 bases spanning the gap. CDR3 coding DNA: TGTGCCAGCCGTAGGGAGGGATGGACTGAAGCTTTCTTT. This sequence encodes CASRREGWTEAFF.

Notes on this clone: Other DNA sequences in the same sample also yield this CDR3. This chain joins TRBV7-2 and TRBJ1-5; D is ambiguous. Germline-derived CDR1 and CDR2 are SGHTA and FQGNSA. The CDR3 is made up of 13 amino acids. V gave up 1 base and J gave up 2 bases, with 3 bases separating them. Written as DNA, the CDR3 is TGTGCCAGCAGCTTAGTCGGCAATCAGCCCCAGCATTTT. Its protein is CASSLVGNQPQHF.

A few counts support this clone. Additional DNA sequences in this sample encode the identical CDR3. CDR3 loop: CASSLDLYEQYF. The CDR3 nucleotides are TGTGCCAGCAGCTTAGATCTCTACGAGCAGTACTTC. The rearrangement joins TRBV7-9 to TRBJ2-7, with no clear D. Germline V gene lookup returns CDR1 SEHNR and CDR2 FQNEAQ (reference sequence). Trimming removed 1 base from V and 3 bases from J, with 4 bases in between. CDR3 length equals 12 residues.

The chain uses TRBV10-3 and TRBJ1-3, with 8 nucleotides matching TRBD1. After removal of 6 bases from V and 0 bases from J, the junction contained 4 bases not matched to a gene. CDR3 length: 15 residues. Germline CDR1 is ENHRY and CDR2 is SYGVKD. This CDR3 reads CAISGQGNSGNTIYF. CDR3 nucleotides: TGTGCCATCAGCGGACAGGGAAACTCTGGAAACACCATATATTTT.

This chain connects TRBV6-5 to TRBJ2-5, with D possibly matching TRBD1 (5 bases). The CDR3 extends over 14 amino acids. V was clipped by 7 bases and J by 5 bases, with 17 bases between them. In germline, CDR1 is MNHEY, CDR2 SVGAGI. DNA of the CDR3: TGTGCCAGCATCTTAATAGGACAATCGGAGACCCAGTACTTC. Residues: CASILIGQSETQYF.

V and J are TRBV7-9 and TRBJ1-2, with 9 bases identical to TRBD1. With V trimmed by 5 bases and J by 3 bases, 10 bases remained unmatched. Germline V gene sequence: CDR1 SEHNR, CDR2 FQNEAQ (reference sequence). CDR3 size: 16 residues. Here the CDR3 reads CASSLGQGLAHYGYTF. Here the CDR3 DNA reads TGTGCCAGCAGCCTGGGACAGGGACTTGCGCACTATGGCTACACCTTC.

The V call is TRBV30, the J call TRBJ2-5; D possibly corresponds to TRBD2 (7 bases). The CDR3 totals 12 residues. V was cut by 4 bases and J by 4 bases, with 10 bases left in between. Germline V gives CDR1 GTSNPN, CDR2 SVGIG (reference sequence). The CDR3 DNA sequence: TGTGCCTGGATGGGAGGGGGAGAGACCCAGTACTTC. This gives the protein CAWMGGGETQYF. The full variable domain, in which reference TRBV30 and TRBJ2-5 provide the parts outside the CDR3, is SQTIHQWPATLVQPVGSPLSLECTVEGTSNPNLYWYRQAAGRGLQLLFYSVGIGQISSEVPQNLSASRPQDRQFILSSKKLLLSDSGFYLCAWMGGGETQYFGPGTRLLVL.

The chain carries TRBV7-9 and TRBJ1-2, with a weak D call TRBD1 (5 bases). CDR1 and CDR2 (germline): SEHNR, FQNEAQ (reference sequence). With 5 bases removed from V and 3 bases from J, the gap between germline ends came to 19 bases. This CDR3 spans 16 amino acids. CDR3 bases: TGTGCCAGCAGCGTCGCCTTATGGGGCCGAGACTATGGCTACACCTTC. Its translation: CASSVALWGRDYGYTF.

This rearrangement joins TRBV9 to TRBJ1-4, with D hard to call. Germline lookup yields CDR1 SGDLS and CDR2 YYNGEE. V lost 0 bases, J lost 4 bases, and 10 bases lay in between. The CDR3 extends over 15 amino acids. The CDR3 sequence: CASSVGTVVNEKLFF. The CDR3 region has the DNA TGTGCCAGCAGCGTAGGAACAGTCGTTAATGAAAAACTGTTTTTT.

The chain recombines TRBV19 with TRBJ1-1; D not certain. The germline gives CDR1 LNHDA, CDR2 SQIVND (reference sequence). V lost 3 bases, J lost 6 bases, and 14 bases lay in between. This CDR3 is built from 14 residues. The CDR3 spells CASSMTRITPEAFF. The CDR3 bases are TGTGCCAGTAGTATGACACGGATAACACCTGAAGCTTTCTTT.

J is TRBJ1-5 and V is TRBV30; 12 positions match TRBD1. Germline V gives CDR1 GTSNPN, CDR2 SVGIG (reference sequence). The ends lost 6 bases at V and 3 bases at J; junction bases unmatched: 6. The CDR3 spans 15 residues. CDR3 DNA sequence: TGTGCCTGTACGGGACAGGGGGCAAACAATCAGCCCCAGCATTTT. This codes for CACTGQGANNQPQHF.

This chain connects TRBV12-3 or TRBV12-4 to TRBJ1-3; D is undetermined. This CDR3 is 13 amino acids long. Trimming cost V 3 bases and J 7 bases, with 10 bases left between them. CDR3 region: CASSLGASNTIYF. The CDR3 DNA is TGTGCCAGCAGTTTGGGAGCAAGCAACACCATATATTTT.